This T cell receptor beta chain was documented in a study of B cell selection in AIRE deficiency. Regulatory T cells were sorted as CD4+CD25hiCD127low/negative cells. The CDR3 is made up of 13 amino acids. Germline loops: CDR1 MNHEY, CDR2 SVGAGI. With 6 bases clipped from V and 5 bases from J, the junction kept 4 bases outside the gene matches. General observations from the study: Roughly 28% of healthy-shared Treg TCRbeta sequences appeared in patient Tconv cells. AIRE-deficient Tconv and Treg repertoires matched healthy donors in TCRBV, CDR3 length, diversity. Shorter CDR3s marked shared Treg sequences, biased toward few non-templated insertions.

Source study methods: Pooled Tregs gave some 61,000 patient and some 100,000 donor TCRbeta sequences. Libraries were prepared by immunoSEQ multiplex PCR; TCRdb keeps only in-frame clonotypes and omits some of them. V and J calls and clone size are copied from that table; D and trimming were computed from the DNA. The repertoire holds over 20,000 clones, with over 80% as singletons. With respect to this clone: No antigen is known for it.

V is TRBV6-5 and J is TRBJ1-2; the match to TRBD1 covers 9 bases. This TCR came from a human donor in good health. The source material was CD4+CD25+ Tregs sorted from PBMCs. The chain's CDR3 is CASRWTGEYGYTF. The CDR3 region has the DNA TGTGCCAGCAGGTGGACAGGGGAGTATGGCTACACCTTC.